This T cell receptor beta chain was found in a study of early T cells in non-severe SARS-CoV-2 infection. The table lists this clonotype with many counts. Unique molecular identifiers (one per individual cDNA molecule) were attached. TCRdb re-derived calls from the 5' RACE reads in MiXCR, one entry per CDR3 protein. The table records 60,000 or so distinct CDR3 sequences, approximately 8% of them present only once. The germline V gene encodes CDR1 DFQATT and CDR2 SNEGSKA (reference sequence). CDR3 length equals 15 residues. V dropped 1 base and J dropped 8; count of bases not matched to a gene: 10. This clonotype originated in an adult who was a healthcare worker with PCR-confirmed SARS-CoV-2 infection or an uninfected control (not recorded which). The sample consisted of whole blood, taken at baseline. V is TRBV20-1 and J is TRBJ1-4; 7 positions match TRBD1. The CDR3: CSARATTGIKEKLFF. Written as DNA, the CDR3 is TGCAGTGCTAGAGCGACGACAGGGATAAAAGAAAAACTGTTTTTT.